This entry is about one T cell receptor (beta chain). The sample belongs to a study of shared clonotypes between healthy human individuals. V was cut by 5 bases and J by 0 bases, with 10 bases left in between. Germline V gives CDR1 MDHEN, CDR2 SYDVKM. The CDR3 extends over 15 amino acids. Assay: immunoSEQ multiplex PCR; the TCRdb copy retains only in-frame clones and omits some. This sample has 450,000 to 500,000 clones, with about 85% found just once. The TCR sequence derives from a woman between 35 and 50 years old in good health. Some clones in this sample may be carry-over from other donors' samples. The chain is built from TRBV28 and TRBJ1-4, with D perhaps matching TRBD1 (5 bases). The sequenced sample was PBMCs. The CDR3 reads CASSRQPTTNEKLFF. The CDR3, as DNA: TGTGCCAGCAGTAGACAGCCGACAACTAATGAAAAACTGTTTTTT.